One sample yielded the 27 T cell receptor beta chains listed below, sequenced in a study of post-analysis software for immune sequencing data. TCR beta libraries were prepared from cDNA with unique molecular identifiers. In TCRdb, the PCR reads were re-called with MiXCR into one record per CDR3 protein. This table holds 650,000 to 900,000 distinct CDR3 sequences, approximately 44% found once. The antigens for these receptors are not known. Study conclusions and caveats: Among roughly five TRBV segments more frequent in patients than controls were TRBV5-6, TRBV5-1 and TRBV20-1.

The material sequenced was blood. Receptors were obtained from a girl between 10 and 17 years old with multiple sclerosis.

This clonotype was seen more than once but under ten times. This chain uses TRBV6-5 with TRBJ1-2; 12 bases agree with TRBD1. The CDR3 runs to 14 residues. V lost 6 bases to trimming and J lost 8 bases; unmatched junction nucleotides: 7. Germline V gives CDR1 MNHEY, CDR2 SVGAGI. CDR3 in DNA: TGTGCCAGCAGCTCCCGGGACAGGGGGCTCGGCTACACCTTC. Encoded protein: CASSSRDRGLGYTF.

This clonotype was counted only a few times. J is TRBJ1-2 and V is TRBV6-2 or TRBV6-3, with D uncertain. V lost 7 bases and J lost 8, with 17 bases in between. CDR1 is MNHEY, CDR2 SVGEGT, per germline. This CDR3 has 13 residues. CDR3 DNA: TGTGCCAGCAACCCGACTCAGACCGGGGGCTACACCTTC. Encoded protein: CASNPTQTGGYTF.

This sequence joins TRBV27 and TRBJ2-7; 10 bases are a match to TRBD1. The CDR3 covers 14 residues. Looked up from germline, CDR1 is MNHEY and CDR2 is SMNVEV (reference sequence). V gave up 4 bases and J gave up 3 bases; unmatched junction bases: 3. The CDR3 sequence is CASSSDRGHYEQYF. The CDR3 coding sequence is TGTGCCAGCAGTTCCGACAGGGGGCACTACGAGCAGTACTTC.

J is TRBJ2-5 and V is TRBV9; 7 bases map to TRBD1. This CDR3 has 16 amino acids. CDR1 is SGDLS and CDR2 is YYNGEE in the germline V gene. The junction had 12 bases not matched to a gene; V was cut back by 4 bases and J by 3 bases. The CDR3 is CASSPEGGDPEETQYF. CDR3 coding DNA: TGTGCCAGCAGCCCTGAAGGGGGCGACCCCGAAGAGACCCAGTACTTC.

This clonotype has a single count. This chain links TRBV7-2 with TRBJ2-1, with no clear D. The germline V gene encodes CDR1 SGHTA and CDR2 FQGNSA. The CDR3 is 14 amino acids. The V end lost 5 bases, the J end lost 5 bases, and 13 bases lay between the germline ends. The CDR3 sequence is CASSPHELNNEQFF. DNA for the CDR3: TGTGCCAGCAGCCCCCATGAACTAAACAATGAGCAGTTCTTC.

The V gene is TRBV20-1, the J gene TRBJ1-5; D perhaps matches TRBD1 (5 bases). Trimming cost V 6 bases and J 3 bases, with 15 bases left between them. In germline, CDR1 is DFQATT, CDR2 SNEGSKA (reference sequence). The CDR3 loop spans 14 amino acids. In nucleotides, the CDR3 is TGCAGTGCCAGTCGGGACGGAGTCAATCAGCCCCAGCATTTT. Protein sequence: CSASRDGVNQPQHF.

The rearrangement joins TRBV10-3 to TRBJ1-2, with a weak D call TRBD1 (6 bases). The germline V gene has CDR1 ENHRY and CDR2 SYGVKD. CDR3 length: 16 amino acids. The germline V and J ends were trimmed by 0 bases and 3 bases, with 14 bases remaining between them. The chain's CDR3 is CAISESRGNDYYGYTF. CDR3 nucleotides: TGTGCCATCAGTGAGTCGAGGGGGAACGACTACTATGGCTACACCTTC.

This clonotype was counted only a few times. DNA of the CDR3: TGTGCCAGCAGTCCTCGGACAGGGAGGTCAGATACGCAGTATTTT. As protein: CASSPRTGRSDTQYF. This chain links TRBV12-3 or TRBV12-4 with TRBJ2-3; TRBD1 aligns across 8 bases. This CDR3 has 15 residues. Losses at the gene ends were 5 bases for V and 4 bases for J; bases not matched to a gene: 8.

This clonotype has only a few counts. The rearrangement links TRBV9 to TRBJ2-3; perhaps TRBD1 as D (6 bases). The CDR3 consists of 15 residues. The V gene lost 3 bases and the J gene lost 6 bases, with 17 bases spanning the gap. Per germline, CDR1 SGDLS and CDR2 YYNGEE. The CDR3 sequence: CASSAGTPHSDTQYF. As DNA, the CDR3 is TGTGCCAGCAGCGCCGGGACACCACATTCGGATACGCAGTATTTT. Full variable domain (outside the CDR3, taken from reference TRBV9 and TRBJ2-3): DSGVTQTPKHLITATGQRVTLRCSPRSGDLSVYWYQQSLDQGLQFLIQYYNGEERAKGNILERFSAQQFPDLHSELNLSSLELGDSALYFCASSAGTPHSDTQYFGPGTRLTVL.

Written as DNA, the CDR3 is TGCGCCAGCAGCCAAGAAGTGGTAGCGGGGCACTACAATGAGCAGTTCTTC. Translating it yields CASSQEVVAGHYNEQFF. The V call is TRBV4-1, the J call TRBJ2-1, with 8 bases lining up with TRBD2. The CDR3 totals 17 residues. V was clipped by 0 bases and J by 3 bases; unmatched bases: 7. The V gene's germline CDR1 is MGHRA and CDR2 YSYEKL.

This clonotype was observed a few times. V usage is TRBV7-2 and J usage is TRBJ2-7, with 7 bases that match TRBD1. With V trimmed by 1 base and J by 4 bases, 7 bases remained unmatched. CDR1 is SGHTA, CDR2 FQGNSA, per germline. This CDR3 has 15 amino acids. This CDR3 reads CASSLDRGWRYEQYF. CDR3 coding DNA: TGTGCCAGCAGCTTAGACAGGGGCTGGCGGTACGAGCAGTACTTC.

This CDR3 reads CASSDPRTGPATEAFF. CDR3 DNA sequence: TGTGCCAGCAGTGACCCCCGGACAGGGCCAGCGACTGAAGCTTTCTTT. The V and J genes are TRBV25-1 and TRBJ1-1; TRBD1 aligns across 8 bases. CDR3 length equals 16 residues. Trimming at V came to 3 bases and at J to 5 bases, leaving 11 bases not matched to a gene. The V gene's germline CDR1 is MGHDK and CDR2 SYGVNS. The variable domain in full, with the rest retrieved from reference TRBV25-1 and TRBJ1-1, is EADIYQTPRYLVIGTGKKITLECSQTMGHDKMYWYQQDPGMELHLIHYSYGVNSTEKGDLSSESTVSRIRTEHFPLTLESARPSHTSQYLCASSDPRTGPATEAFFGQGTRLTVV.

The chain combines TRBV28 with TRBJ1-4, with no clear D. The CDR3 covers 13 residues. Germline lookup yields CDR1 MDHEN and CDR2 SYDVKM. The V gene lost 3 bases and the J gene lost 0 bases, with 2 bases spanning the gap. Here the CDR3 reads CASSFPTNEKLFF. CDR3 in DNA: TGTGCCAGCAGTTTCCCAACTAATGAAAAACTGTTTTTT.

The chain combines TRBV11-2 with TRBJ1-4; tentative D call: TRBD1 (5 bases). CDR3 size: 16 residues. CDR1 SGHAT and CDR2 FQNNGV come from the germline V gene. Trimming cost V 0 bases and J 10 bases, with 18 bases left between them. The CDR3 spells CASSLDPRAASGKLFF. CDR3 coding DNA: TGTGCCAGCAGCTTAGACCCCAGGGCAGCGTCTGGAAAACTGTTTTTT.

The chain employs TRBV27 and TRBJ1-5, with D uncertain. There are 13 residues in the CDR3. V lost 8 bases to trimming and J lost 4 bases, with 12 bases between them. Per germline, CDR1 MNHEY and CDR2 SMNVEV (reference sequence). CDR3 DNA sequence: TGTGCCAGCGCCCCGTGGGGTAATCAGCCCCAGCATTTT. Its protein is CASAPWGNQPQHF.

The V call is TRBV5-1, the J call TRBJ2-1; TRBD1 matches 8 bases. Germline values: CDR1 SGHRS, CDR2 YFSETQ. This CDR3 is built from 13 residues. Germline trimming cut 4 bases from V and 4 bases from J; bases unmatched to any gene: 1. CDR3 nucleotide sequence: TGCGCCAGCAGCCGACAGGGGTACAATGAGCAGTTCTTC. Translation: CASSRQGYNEQFF. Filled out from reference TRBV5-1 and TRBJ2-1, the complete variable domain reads KAGVTQTPRYLIKTRGQQVTLSCSPISGHRSVSWYQQTPGQGLQFLFEYFSETQRNKGNFPGRFSGRQFSNSRSEMNVSTLELGDSALYLCASSRQGYNEQFFGPGTRLTVL.

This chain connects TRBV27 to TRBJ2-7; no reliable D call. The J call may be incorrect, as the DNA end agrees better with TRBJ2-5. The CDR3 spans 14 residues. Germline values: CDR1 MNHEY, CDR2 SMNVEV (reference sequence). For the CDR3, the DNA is TGTGCCAGCAGTTTATCGTGGCCCGTTGGGACCCAGTACTTC. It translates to CASSLSWPVGTQYF.

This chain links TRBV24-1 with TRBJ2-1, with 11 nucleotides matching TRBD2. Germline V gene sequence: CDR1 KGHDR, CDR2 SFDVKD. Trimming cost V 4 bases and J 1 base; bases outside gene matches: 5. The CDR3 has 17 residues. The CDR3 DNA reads TGTGCCACCAGTGAGCGACTAGCGGGACCGTCCTACAATGAGCAGTTCTTC. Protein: CATSERLAGPSYNEQFF.

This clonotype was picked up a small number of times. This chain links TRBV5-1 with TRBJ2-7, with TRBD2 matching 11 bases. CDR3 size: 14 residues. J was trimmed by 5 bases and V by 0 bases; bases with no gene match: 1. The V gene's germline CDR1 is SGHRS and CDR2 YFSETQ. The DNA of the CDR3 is TGCGCCAGCAGCTTGGAACTAGCGGGGGACGAGCAGTACTTC. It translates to CASSLELAGDEQYF. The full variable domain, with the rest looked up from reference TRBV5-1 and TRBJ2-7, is KAGVTQTPRYLIKTRGQQVTLSCSPISGHRSVSWYQQTPGQGLQFLFEYFSETQRNKGNFPGRFSGRQFSNSRSEMNVSTLELGDSALYLCASSLELAGDEQYFGPGTRLTVT.

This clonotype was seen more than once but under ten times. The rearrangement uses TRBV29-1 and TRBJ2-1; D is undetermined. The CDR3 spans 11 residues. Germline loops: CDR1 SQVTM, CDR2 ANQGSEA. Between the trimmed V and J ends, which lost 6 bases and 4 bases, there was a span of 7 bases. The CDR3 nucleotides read TGCAGCGTGTGGGTTTACAATGAGCAGTTCTTC. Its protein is CSVWVYNEQFF.

CDR3 sequence (DNA): TGCAGCGTTGGAGTGGGTGTGAACACTGAAGCTTTCTTT. Its translation: CSVGVGVNTEAFF. The rearrangement uses TRBV29-1 and TRBJ1-1; D is uncertain. Trimming shortened V by 4 bases and J by 0 bases, and 9 bases separated the two germline ends. Germline assignment: CDR1 SQVTM and CDR2 ANQGSEA. CDR3 length: 13 amino acids.

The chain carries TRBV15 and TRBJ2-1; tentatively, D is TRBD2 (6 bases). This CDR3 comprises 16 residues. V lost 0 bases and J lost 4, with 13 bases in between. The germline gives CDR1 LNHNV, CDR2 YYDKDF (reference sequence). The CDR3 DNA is TGTGCCACCAGCAGAGATGCGGGGCAGCAGTACAATGAGCAGTTCTTC. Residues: CATSRDAGQQYNEQFF.

The CDR3 DNA follows: TGTGCCAGCACGCGACAGGGACAAGAGACCCAGTACTTC. Amino acid sequence: CASTRQGQETQYF. The rearrangement uses TRBV7-9 and TRBJ2-5, with 7 bases identical to TRBD1. CDR1 SEHNR and CDR2 FQNEAQ come from the germline V gene (reference sequence). Trimming cost V 7 bases and J 2 bases; bases outside gene matches: 4. There are 13 residues in the CDR3.

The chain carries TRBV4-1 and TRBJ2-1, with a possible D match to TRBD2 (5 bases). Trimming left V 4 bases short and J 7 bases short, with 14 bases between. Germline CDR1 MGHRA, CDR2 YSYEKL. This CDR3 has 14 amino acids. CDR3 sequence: CASSPRWERNEQFF. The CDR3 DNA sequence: TGCGCCAGCAGCCCTCGGTGGGAGAGGAATGAGCAGTTCTTC.

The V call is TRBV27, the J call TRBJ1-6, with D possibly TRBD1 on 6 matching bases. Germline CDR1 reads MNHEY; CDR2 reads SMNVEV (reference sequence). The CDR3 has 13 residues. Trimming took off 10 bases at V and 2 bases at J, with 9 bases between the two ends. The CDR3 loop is CAIGQTYNSPLHF. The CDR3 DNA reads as TGTGCCATCGGACAGACCTATAATTCACCCCTCCACTTT.

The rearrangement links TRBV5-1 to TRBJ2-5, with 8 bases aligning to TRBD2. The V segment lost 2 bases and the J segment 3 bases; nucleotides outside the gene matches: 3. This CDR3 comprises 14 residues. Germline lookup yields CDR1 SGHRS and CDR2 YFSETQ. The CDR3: CASSFGSGKETQYF. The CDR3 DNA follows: TGCGCCAGCAGCTTCGGTAGCGGGAAAGAGACCCAGTACTTC.

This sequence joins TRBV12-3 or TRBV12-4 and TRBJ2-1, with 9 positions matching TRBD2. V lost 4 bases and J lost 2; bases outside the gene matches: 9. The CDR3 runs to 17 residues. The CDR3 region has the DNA TGTGCCAGCAGTTCCTCCGGGACTAGCACCCCCTACAATGAGCAGTTCTTC. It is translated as CASSSSGTSTPYNEQFF.